This is a list of T cell receptor beta chains from one sample in a study of blood T cell repertoires in COVID-19. Clones were sequenced by immunoSEQ multiplex PCR, and TCRdb holds only the in-frame ones, with some missing. Of 55,000 to 70,000 clones in the sample, 88% were seen once. The sequenced sample was peripheral blood. The source of these receptors is a woman in her sixties with COVID-19, enrolled during active disease. The CDR3 runs from the conserved cysteine through the conserved F or W. A D gene is named only where the DNA matches it firmly. The size of a clone is reported for some rows only, either as once, few or many, or as a class for expanded clones.

d_call	v_call	j_call	clone_size	cdr3_aa	cdr3_nt
-	TRBV5-6	TRBJ1-3	-	CASSLGAGTGNTIYF	TGTGCCAGCAGCCTGGGGGCCGGGACAGGAAACACCATATATTTT
TRBD1	TRBV6-1	TRBJ1-2	-	CAGWTGGAYGYTF	TGTGCCGGCTGGACAGGGGGCGCCTATGGCTACACCTTC
TRBD2	TRBV5-4	TRBJ2-5	-	CASSPAGGETQYF	TGTGCCAGCTCGCCAGCGGGGGGAGAGACCCAGTACTTC
-	TRBV5-1	TRBJ2-7	-	CASSLSRFYEQYF	TGCGCCAGCAGCTTGTCCCGTTTCTACGAGCAGTACTTC
-	TRBV5-1	TRBJ1-2	-	CASSLAPGRLNYGYTF	TGCGCCAGCAGCTTGGCCCCTGGCAGACTTAACTATGGCTACACCTTC
TRBD1	TRBV2	TRBJ2-3	-	CASISGGWGGTDTQYF	TGTGCCAGCATCTCAGGGGGTTGGGGAGGCACAGATACGCAGTATTTT
TRBD1	TRBV28	TRBJ2-6	-	CASSRDRGAGANVLTF	TGTGCCAGCAGCCGGGACAGGGGGGCCGGGGCCAACGTCCTGACTTTC
TRBD2	TRBV4-3	TRBJ2-3	-	CASSQEWREGGTDTQYF	TGCGCCAGCAGCCAAGAGTGGCGGGAGGGTGGCACAGATACGCAGTATTTT
TRBD1	TRBV7-9	TRBJ1-4	-	CASSRGQQGEKLFF	TGTGCCAGCAGCCGGGGACAGCAGGGCGAAAAACTGTTTTTT
TRBD1	TRBV5-6	TRBJ2-7	-	CASSLFGDRGSYEQYF	TGTGCCAGCAGCTTGTTCGGGGACAGGGGGTCCTACGAGCAGTACTTC
-	TRBV27	TRBJ1-1	-	CASRDNLGTEAFF	TGTGCCAGCAGGGATAACCTTGGGACAGAAGCTTTCTTT
TRBD1	TRBV6-5	TRBJ2-7	once	CASNPPDRLHEQYF	TGTGCCAGCAATCCCCCGGACAGGCTCCACGAGCAGTACTTC
TRBD2	TRBV4-3	TRBJ2-3	once	CASSQDRSGMSDTQYF	TGCGCCAGCAGCCAAGATCGTAGCGGGATGTCAGATACGCAGTATTTT
-	TRBV10-2	TRBJ2-5	-	CASGPRRGHSETQYF	TGCGCCAGCGGCCCCCGGCGGGGGCACTCGGAGACCCAGTACTTC
-	TRBV7-9	TRBJ2-5	-	CASSLEEETQYF	TGTGCCAGCAGCTTGGAGGAGGAGACCCAGTACTTC
-	TRBV6-5	TRBJ1-5	-	CASSYSAGQPQHF	TGTGCCAGCAGTTACTCGGCGGGTCAGCCCCAGCATTTT
-	TRBV10-2	TRBJ2-2	-	CASSETGSPGELFF	TGCGCCAGCAGTGAGACAGGGTCCCCCGGGGAGCTGTTTTTT
TRBD1	TRBV7-9	TRBJ1-6	-	CASSLRGLENSPLHF	TGTGCCAGCAGCTTAAGGGGGCTCGAGAATTCACCCCTCCACTTT
TRBD1	TRBV19	TRBJ1-2	-	CASQGGTSYGYTF	TGTGCCAGTCAGGGGGGTACCTCTTATGGCTACACCTTC
TRBD1	TRBV7-9	TRBJ2-1	-	CASSQYRGPYNEQFF	TGTGCCAGCAGCCAATACAGGGGGCCATACAATGAGCAGTTCTTC
-	TRBV20-1	TRBJ2-7	-	CSALGPAEQYF	TGCAGTGCCCTGGGCCCCGCCGAGCAGTACTTC
-	TRBV2	TRBJ2-3	-	CASKELGADTQYF	TGTGCCAGCAAGGAACTCGGGGCAGATACGCAGTATTTT
TRBD2	TRBV11-2	TRBJ2-5	once	CASSFPGLAGGETQYF	TGTGCCAGCAGCTTCCCGGGACTAGCGGGGGGGGAGACCCAGTACTTC
-	TRBV12-3/TRBV12-4	TRBJ1-1	once	CASTVEEQLEAFF	TGTGCCAGCACCGTTGAAGAACAGCTTGAAGCTTTCTTT